This T cell receptor (beta chain) was captured in a study of T cells after yellow fever vaccination. Study-wide findings and caveats: Most clones from primary vaccination resurfaced after the booster (nearly 97% CD4, 75% to 90% CD8). Though it reached lower strength, the secondary response hit its peak faster, day 5 versus 15.

The V end lost 5 bases, the J end lost 2 bases, and 5 bases lay between the germline ends. This CDR3 has 12 amino acids. The germline V gene has CDR1 SGHTA and CDR2 FQGNSA. It was through 5'RACE template switching that TCR cDNA was made, with a universal primer site and UMIs added. Each CDR3 protein gets one entry after TCRdb re-called the 5' RACE reads with MiXCR. The profile shows over 110,000 distinct CDR3 sequences, about 8% of them singletons. This clonotype occurred many times. The antigen is not known. The starting material was CD4+ T cells sorted from PBMCs, obtained 5 days after the yellow fever booster vaccination. The chain joins TRBV7-2 to TRBJ2-3; D is unclear. The origin of this receptor is a man aged 30-40 years who received the YFV17D yellow fever vaccine. This CDR3 is CASSQATDTQYF. The CDR3 nucleotides are TGTGCCAGCAGCCAAGCCACAGATACGCAGTATTTT. The full variable domain, with the rest looked up from reference TRBV7-2 and TRBJ2-3, is GAGVSQSPSNKVTEKGKDVELRCDPISGHTALYWYRQSLGQGLEFLIYFQGNSAPDKSGLPSDRFSAERTGGSVSTLTIQRTQQEDSAVYLCASSQATDTQYFGPGTRLTVL.